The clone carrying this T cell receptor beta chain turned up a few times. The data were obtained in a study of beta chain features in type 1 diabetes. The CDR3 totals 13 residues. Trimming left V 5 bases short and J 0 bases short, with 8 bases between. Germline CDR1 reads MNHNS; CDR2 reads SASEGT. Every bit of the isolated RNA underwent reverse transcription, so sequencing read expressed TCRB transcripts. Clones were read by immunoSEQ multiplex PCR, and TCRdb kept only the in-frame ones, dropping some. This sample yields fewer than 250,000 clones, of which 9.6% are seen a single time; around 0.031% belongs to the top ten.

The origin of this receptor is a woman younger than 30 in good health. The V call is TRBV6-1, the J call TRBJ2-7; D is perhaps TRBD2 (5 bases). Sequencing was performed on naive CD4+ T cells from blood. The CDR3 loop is CASSIGSSYEQYF. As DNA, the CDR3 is TGTGCCAGCAGTATTGGGAGCTCCTACGAGCAGTACTTC.